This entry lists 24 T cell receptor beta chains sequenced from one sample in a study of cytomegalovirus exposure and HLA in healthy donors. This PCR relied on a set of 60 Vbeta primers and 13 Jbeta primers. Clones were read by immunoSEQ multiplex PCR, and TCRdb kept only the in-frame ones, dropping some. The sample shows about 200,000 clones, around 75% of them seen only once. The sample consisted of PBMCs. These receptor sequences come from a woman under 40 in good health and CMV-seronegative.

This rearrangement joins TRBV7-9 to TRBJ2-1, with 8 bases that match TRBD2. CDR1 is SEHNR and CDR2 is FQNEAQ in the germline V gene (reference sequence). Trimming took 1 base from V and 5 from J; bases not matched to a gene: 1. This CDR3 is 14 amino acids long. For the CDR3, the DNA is TGTGCCAGCAGCTTAGTACTAGCGGACAATGAGCAGTTCTTC. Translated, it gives CASSLVLADNEQFF.

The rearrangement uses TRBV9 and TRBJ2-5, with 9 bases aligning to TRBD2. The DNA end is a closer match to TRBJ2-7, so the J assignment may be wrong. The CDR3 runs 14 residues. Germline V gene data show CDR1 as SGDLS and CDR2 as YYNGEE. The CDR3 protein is CASSVIAGAYEQYF. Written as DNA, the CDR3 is TGTGCCAGCAGCGTAATAGCGGGAGCCTACGAGCAGTACTTC.

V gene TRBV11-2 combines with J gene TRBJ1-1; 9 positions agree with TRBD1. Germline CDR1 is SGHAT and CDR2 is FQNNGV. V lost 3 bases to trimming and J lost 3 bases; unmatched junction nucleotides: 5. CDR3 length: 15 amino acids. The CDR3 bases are TGTGCCAGCAGCTTTGGGACAGGGTACGACACTGAAGCTTTCTTT. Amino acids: CASSFGTGYDTEAFF. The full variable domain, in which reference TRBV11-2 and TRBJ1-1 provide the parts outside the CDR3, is EAGVAQSPRYKIIEKRQSVAFWCNPISGHATLYWYQQILGQGPKLLIQFQNNGVVDDSQLPKDRFSAERLKGVDSTLKIQPAKLEDSAVYLCASSFGTGYDTEAFFGQGTRLTVV.

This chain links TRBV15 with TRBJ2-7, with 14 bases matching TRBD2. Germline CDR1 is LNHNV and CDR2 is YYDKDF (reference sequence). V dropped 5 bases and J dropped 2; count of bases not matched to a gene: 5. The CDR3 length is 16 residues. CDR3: CATSRRLAGGTYEQYF. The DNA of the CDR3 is TGTGCCACCAGCCGTAGACTAGCGGGAGGGACCTACGAGCAGTACTTC.

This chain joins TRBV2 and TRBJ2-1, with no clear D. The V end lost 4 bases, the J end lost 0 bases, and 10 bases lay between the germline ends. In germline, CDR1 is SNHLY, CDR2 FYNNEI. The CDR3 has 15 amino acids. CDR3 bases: TGTGCCAGCAGTGTGCAGTCTCTCTCCTACAATGAGCAGTTCTTC. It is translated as CASSVQSLSYNEQFF. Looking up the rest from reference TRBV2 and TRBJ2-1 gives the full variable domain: EPEVTQTPSHQVTQMGQEVILRCVPISNHLYFYWYRQILGQKVEFLVSFYNNEISEKSEIFDDQFSVERPDGSNFTLKIRSTKLEDSAMYFCASSVQSLSYNEQFFGPGTRLTVL.

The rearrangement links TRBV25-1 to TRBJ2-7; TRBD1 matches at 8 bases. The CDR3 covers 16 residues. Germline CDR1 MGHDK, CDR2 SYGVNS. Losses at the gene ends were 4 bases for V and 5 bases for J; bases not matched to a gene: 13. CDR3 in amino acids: CASSGQGAKNMDEQYF. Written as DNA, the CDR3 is TGTGCCAGCAGTGGTCAGGGGGCTAAAAACATGGACGAGCAGTACTTC.

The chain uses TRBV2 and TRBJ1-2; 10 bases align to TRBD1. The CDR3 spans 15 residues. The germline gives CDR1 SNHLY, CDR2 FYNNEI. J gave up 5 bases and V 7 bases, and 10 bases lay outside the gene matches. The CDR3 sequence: CASNALRTGGYGYTF. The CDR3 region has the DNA TGTGCCAGCAATGCTCTCCGGACAGGGGGTTATGGCTACACCTTC.

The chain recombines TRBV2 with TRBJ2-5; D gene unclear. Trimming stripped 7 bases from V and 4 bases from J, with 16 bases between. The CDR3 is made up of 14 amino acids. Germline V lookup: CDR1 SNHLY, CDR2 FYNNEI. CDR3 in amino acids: CASNDISSGETQYF. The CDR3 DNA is TGTGCCAGCAATGACATATCGTCAGGAGAGACCCAGTACTTC.

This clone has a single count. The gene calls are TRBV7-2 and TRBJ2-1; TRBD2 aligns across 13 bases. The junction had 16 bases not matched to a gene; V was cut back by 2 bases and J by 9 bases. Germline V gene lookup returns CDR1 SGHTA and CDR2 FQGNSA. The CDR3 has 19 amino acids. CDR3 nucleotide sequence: TGTGCCAGCAGCTTACTAAAGCCCCCTACTAGCGGGAGGGCCTCTGAGCAGTTCTTC. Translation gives CASSLLKPPTSGRASEQFF.

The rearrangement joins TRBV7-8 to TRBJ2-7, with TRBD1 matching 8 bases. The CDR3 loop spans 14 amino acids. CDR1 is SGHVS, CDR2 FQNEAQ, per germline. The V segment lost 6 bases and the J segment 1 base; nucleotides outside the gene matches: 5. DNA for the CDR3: TGTGCCAGCAGTGAGACAGGGGTGTCCTACGAGCAGTACTTC. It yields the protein CASSETGVSYEQYF.

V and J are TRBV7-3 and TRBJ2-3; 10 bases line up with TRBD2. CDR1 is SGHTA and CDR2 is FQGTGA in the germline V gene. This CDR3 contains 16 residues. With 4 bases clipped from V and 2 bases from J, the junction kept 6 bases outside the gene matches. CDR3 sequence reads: CASSSVLAGTTDTQYF. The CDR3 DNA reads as TGTGCCAGCAGCTCCGTACTAGCGGGGACCACAGATACGCAGTATTTT.

CDR3 in amino acids: CASIRDRGPEQYF. As DNA, the CDR3 is TGTGCCAGCATCCGGGACAGGGGGCCCGAGCAGTACTTC. The chain combines TRBV2 with TRBJ2-7, with 12 bases aligning to TRBD1. Germline loops: CDR1 SNHLY, CDR2 FYNNEI. V was pared by 7 bases and J by 6 bases, with 4 bases of the junction left unmatched. The CDR3 covers 13 residues.

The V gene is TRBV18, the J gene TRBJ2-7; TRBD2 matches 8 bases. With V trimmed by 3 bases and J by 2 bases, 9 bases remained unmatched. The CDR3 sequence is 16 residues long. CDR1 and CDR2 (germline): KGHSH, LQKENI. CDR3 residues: CASSPVVAGGTYEQYF. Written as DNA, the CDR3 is TGTGCCAGCTCACCCGTGGTGGCGGGGGGAACCTACGAGCAGTACTTC.

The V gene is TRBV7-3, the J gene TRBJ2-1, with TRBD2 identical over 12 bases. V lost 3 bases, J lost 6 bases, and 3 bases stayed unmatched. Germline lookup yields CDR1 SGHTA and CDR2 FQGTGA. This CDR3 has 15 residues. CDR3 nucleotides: TGTGCCAGCAGCTTTGGACTAGCGGGACGCAATGAGCAGTTCTTC. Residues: CASSFGLAGRNEQFF.

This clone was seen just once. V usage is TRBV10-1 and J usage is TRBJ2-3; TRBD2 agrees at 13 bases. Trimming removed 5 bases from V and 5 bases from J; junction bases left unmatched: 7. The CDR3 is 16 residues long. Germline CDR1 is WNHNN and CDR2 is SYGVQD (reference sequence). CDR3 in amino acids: CASSKGTSGNQDTQYF. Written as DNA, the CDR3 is TGCGCCAGCAGTAAGGGGACTAGCGGGAATCAAGATACGCAGTATTTT.

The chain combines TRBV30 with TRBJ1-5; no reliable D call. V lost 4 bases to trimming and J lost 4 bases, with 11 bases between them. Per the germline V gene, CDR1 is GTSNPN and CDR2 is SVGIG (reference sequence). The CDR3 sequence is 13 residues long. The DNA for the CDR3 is TGTGCCTGGACCCGGGGATGGAATCAGCCCCAGCATTTT. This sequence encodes CAWTRGWNQPQHF.

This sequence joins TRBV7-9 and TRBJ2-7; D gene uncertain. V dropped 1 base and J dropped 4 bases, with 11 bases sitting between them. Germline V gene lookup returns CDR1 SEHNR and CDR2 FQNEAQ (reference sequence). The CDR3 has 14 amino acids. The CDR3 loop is CASSLGSGFYEQYF. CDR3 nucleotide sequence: TGTGCCAGCAGCTTAGGGTCTGGCTTTTACGAGCAGTACTTC.

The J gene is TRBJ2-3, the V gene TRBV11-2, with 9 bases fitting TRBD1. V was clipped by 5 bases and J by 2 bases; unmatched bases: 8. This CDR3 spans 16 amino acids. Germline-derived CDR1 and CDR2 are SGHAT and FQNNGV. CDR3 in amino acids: CASSPGQGLFTDTQYF. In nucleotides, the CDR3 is TGTGCCAGCAGCCCCGGACAGGGGCTGTTCACAGATACGCAGTATTTT.

Here the CDR3 DNA reads TGTGCCAGCAGCTTAGGCCTACCTAGCGGGAGGGATGACTACAATGAGCAGTTCTTC. Translating gives CASSLGLPSGRDDYNEQFF. This chain connects TRBV11-3 to TRBJ2-1, with TRBD2 identical over 12 bases. V was clipped by 1 base and J by 3 bases; unmatched bases: 10. Germline V CDR1 and CDR2: SGHNT, YENEEA. The length of the CDR3 is 19 residues.

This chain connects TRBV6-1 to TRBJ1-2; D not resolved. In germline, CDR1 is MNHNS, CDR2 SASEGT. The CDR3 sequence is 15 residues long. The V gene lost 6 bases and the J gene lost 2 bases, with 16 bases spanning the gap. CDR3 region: CASSLTPNSNYGYTF. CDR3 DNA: TGTGCCAGCAGCCTGACACCCAATTCCAACTATGGCTACACCTTC.

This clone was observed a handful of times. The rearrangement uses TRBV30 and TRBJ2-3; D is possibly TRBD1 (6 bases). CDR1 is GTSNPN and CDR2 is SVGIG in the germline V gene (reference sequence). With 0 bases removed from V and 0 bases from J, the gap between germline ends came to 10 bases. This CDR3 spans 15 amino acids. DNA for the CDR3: TGTGCCTGGAGTGTCGAAAGGGGGAGCACAGATACGCAGTATTTT. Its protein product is CAWSVERGSTDTQYF.

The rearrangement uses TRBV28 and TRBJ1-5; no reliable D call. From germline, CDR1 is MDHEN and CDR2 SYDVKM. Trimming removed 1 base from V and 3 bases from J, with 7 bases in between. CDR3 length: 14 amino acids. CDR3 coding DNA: TGTGCCAGCAGTTTATTGGGAGACAATCAGCCCCAGCATTTT. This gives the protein CASSLLGDNQPQHF.

CDR3: CATSRGEGVETQYF. CDR3 sequence (DNA): TGTGCCACCAGCAGAGGGGAGGGAGTGGAGACCCAGTACTTC. The V call is TRBV15, the J call TRBJ2-5, with TRBD2 matching over 7 bases. CDR1 and CDR2 (germline): LNHNV, YYDKDF (reference sequence). The junction had 4 bases not matched to a gene; V was cut back by 1 base and J by 5 bases. CDR3 length: 14 residues.

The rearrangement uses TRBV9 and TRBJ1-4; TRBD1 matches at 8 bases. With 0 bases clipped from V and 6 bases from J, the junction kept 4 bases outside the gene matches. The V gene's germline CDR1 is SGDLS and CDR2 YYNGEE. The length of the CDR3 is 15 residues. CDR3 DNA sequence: TGTGCCAGCAGCGTAGGGACAGGGCGACATGAAAAACTGTTTTTT. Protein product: CASSVGTGRHEKLFF.